These 31 T cell receptor beta chains originate from one sample sequenced in a study of cytomegalovirus exposure and HLA in healthy donors. Primers included in the PCR were 60 Vbeta and 13 Jbeta primers. Profiled with immunoSEQ multiplex PCR; TCRdb holds only in-frame clones, not every one. Of over 250,000 clones listed, about 66% were seen once; the top ten hold under 3%. Sequences were obtained from PBMCs. The receptors here all came from a female donor in good health and CMV-seronegative.

The chain couples TRBV10-2 to TRBJ2-5, with 9 bases that match TRBD1. Germline V gene data show CDR1 as WSHSY and CDR2 as SAAADI. With V trimmed by 6 bases and J by 2 bases, 4 bases remained unmatched. The CDR3 is 14 residues long. The CDR3 nucleotides read TGCGCCAGCAGACGGGACAGGGATCAAGAGACCCAGTACTTC. Amino acid sequence: CASRRDRDQETQYF.

The chain couples TRBV7-8 to TRBJ2-3; 10 nucleotides match TRBD2. There are 17 residues in the CDR3. Germline loops: CDR1 SGHVS, CDR2 FQNEAQ. V trimming: 1 base; J trimming: 0 bases; junction bases outside the gene matches: 4. The DNA of the CDR3 is TGTGCCAGCAGCTTAGAGACTAGCGGGCATAGCACAGATACGCAGTATTTT. Its protein product is CASSLETSGHSTDTQYF.

This chain joins TRBV11-2 and TRBJ2-5, with TRBD2 matching 10 bases. Germline V gene lookup returns CDR1 SGHAT and CDR2 FQNNGV. Trimming took 4 bases from V and 5 from J; bases not matched to a gene: 7. The CDR3 contains 15 residues. This chain's CDR3 is CASSSRAGGGETQYF. The CDR3 DNA follows: TGTGCCAGCAGCTCACGAGCGGGAGGGGGGGAGACCCAGTACTTC.

This sequence joins TRBV5-4 and TRBJ2-1; TRBD1 matches 9 bases. Germline trimming cut 4 bases from V and 4 bases from J; bases unmatched to any gene: 9. The V gene's germline CDR1 is SGHNT and CDR2 YYREEE (reference sequence). The CDR3 is 16 residues long. The DNA of the CDR3 is TGTGCCAGCAGCCGAGAACAGGGGGCGGGTTACAATGAGCAGTTCTTC. Protein product: CASSREQGAGYNEQFF.

The chain carries TRBV6-4 and TRBJ1-6, with no clear D. CDR3 length: 15 residues. Trimming stripped 0 bases from V and 9 bases from J, with 12 bases between. The V gene's germline CDR1 is MRHNA and CDR2 SNTAGT. As DNA, the CDR3 is TGTGCCAGCAGTGACTCGGCCACAGCAGGTTCACCCCTCCACTTT. It encodes CASSDSATAGSPLHF.

The rearrangement joins TRBV11-2 to TRBJ1-1, with TRBD1 as a possible D gene (6 bases). V was clipped by 5 bases and J by 4 bases, with 14 bases between them. The CDR3 has 14 residues. Looked up from germline, CDR1 is SGHAT and CDR2 is FQNNGV. The CDR3 region is CASSPGRGITEAFF. The DNA of the CDR3 is TGTGCCAGCAGCCCAGGAAGGGGGATCACTGAAGCTTTCTTT.

The J gene is TRBJ1-2, the V gene TRBV28, with 7 bases lining up with TRBD1. The CDR3 is made up of 15 amino acids. V was clipped by 4 bases and J by 2 bases; unmatched bases: 7. In germline, CDR1 is MDHEN, CDR2 SYDVKM. DNA for the CDR3: TGTGCCAGCAGTTCCACAGGGGTTGGAAACTATGGCTACACCTTC. Translated, it gives CASSSTGVGNYGYTF.

Written as DNA, the CDR3 is TGTGCCAGCACCACAGGGACCGAGCAGTACTTC. Residues: CASTTGTEQYF. J is TRBJ2-7 and V is TRBV28, with D possibly being TRBD1 (6 bases). The CDR3 has 11 residues. Deletions cut 7 bases from V and 6 bases from J, with 10 bases between. Germline CDR1 is MDHEN and CDR2 is SYDVKM.

As to this clone: Other DNA sequences of this sample code for an identical CDR3. V usage is TRBV20-1 and J usage is TRBJ2-5; no reliable D call. Germline CDR1 is DFQATT and CDR2 is SNEGSKA (reference sequence). V lost 6 bases to trimming and J lost 4 bases, with 6 bases between them. The CDR3 has 10 amino acids. CDR3 coding DNA: TGCAGTGCGCCGGGAGAGACCCAGTACTTC. Translating it yields CSAPGETQYF.

This clone was recorded a few times. The genes are TRBV6-5 and TRBJ2-7; D gene ambiguous. CDR1 and CDR2 (germline): MNHEY, SVGAGI. Trimming stripped 0 bases from V and 7 bases from J, with 19 bases between. The CDR3 totals 16 residues. The chain's CDR3 is CASSYSNLLTPGEQYF. CDR3 in DNA: TGTGCCAGCAGTTACTCGAATCTTCTCACTCCCGGGGAGCAGTACTTC.

This clone was recorded a few times. V usage is TRBV30 and J usage is TRBJ1-2; 10 nucleotides align to TRBD1. CDR3 length: 15 amino acids. Unmatched junction bases numbered 10, after V lost 5 bases and J lost 4 bases. Germline V gives CDR1 GTSNPN, CDR2 SVGIG (reference sequence). This chain's CDR3 is CAWAGDRGLSYGYTF. In nucleotides, the CDR3 is TGTGCCTGGGCGGGGGACAGGGGTTTATCCTATGGCTACACCTTC.

The chain is built from TRBV5-8 and TRBJ2-7, with D possibly being TRBD2 (5 bases). Germline V gives CDR1 SGHTS, CDR2 YDEGEE. Trimming shortened V by 4 bases and J by 4 bases, and 18 bases separated the two germline ends. The CDR3 has 15 residues. The CDR3 DNA is TGTGCCAGCAGCCCTCGGGTCCGCCCGGGGTACGAGCAGTACTTC. It encodes CASSPRVRPGYEQYF. Variable domain in full (rest from reference TRBV5-8 and TRBJ2-7): EAGVTQSPTHLIKTRGQQATLRCSPISGHTSVYWYQQALGLGLQFLLWYDEGEERNRGNFPPRFSGRQFPNYSSELNVNALELEDSALYLCASSPRVRPGYEQYFGPGTRLTVT.

V and J are TRBV5-6 and TRBJ1-5; D call uncertain. V was pared by 1 base and J by 4 bases, with 6 bases between. This CDR3 is 13 amino acids long. Germline V gene data show CDR1 as SGHDT and CDR2 as YYEEEE. The CDR3 loop reads CASSLFRNQPQHF. The CDR3 DNA is TGTGCCAGCAGCTTGTTCAGAAATCAGCCCCAGCATTTT.

This chain's CDR3 is CASSVYGLDTEAFF. Written as DNA, the CDR3 is TGTGCCAGCAGCGTGTACGGGTTGGACACTGAAGCTTTCTTT. The chain combines TRBV9 with TRBJ1-1; D unclear. CDR1 is SGDLS, CDR2 YYNGEE, per germline. V lost 2 bases and J lost 3, with 11 bases in between. This CDR3 spans 14 amino acids.

The chain joins TRBV10-3 to TRBJ2-3; 15 bases align to TRBD2. V lost 2 bases to trimming and J lost 0 bases; unmatched junction nucleotides: 6. Germline values: CDR1 ENHRY, CDR2 SYGVKD. The CDR3 extends over 19 amino acids. CDR3 residues: CAISEPGTSGRTSTDTQYF. The CDR3 bases are TGTGCCATCAGTGAGCCCGGGACTAGCGGGAGGACTAGCACAGATACGCAGTATTTT.

This clone was detected many times. The chain couples TRBV6-5 to TRBJ1-4; D is possibly TRBD1 (6 bases). CDR1 is MNHEY and CDR2 is SVGAGI in the germline V gene. Trimming pared 5 bases from V and 7 bases from J, leaving 8 bases between. This CDR3 comprises 12 residues. The chain's CDR3 is CASSTQGEKLFF. The CDR3 DNA sequence: TGTGCCAGCAGTACACAGGGTGAAAAACTGTTTTTT.

CDR3 region: CASSKGARHGYTF. The CDR3 DNA reads TGTGCCAGCAGCAAAGGGGCCCGACACGGCTACACCTTC. The genes are TRBV21-1 and TRBJ1-2; TRBD1 was called by the table and not checked on the DNA. TRBV21-1 is noted as a pseudogene. The CDR3 consists of 13 residues.

The chain uses TRBV21-1 and TRBJ1-2. TRBV21-1 counts as a pseudogene. The CDR3 runs 18 residues. As DNA, the CDR3 is TGTGCCAGCAGCAATCGGACTACGAGGGCCGGGGTTAACTATGGCTACACCTTC. Amino acids: CASSNRTTRAGVNYGYTF.

This chain links TRBV5-6 with TRBJ2-5; 10 nucleotides agree with TRBD1. Germline loops: CDR1 SGHDT, CDR2 YYEEEE. This CDR3 spans 15 amino acids. Unmatched junction bases numbered 5, after V lost 4 bases and J lost 2 bases. As DNA, the CDR3 is TGTGCCAGCAGCGGGGGACAGGGGTTTCAAGAGACCCAGTACTTC. Translation: CASSGGQGFQETQYF. The variable domain in full, completed from reference TRBV5-6 and TRBJ2-5, reads DAGVTQSPTHLIKTRGQQVTLRCSPKSGHDTVSWYQQALGQGPQFIFQYYEEEERQRGNFPDRFSGHQFPNYSSELNVNALLLGDSALYLCASSGGQGFQETQYFGPGTRLLVL.

The chain joins TRBV11-2 to TRBJ2-7; TRBD1 matches 9 bases. This CDR3 spans 15 amino acids. Germline V gene lookup returns CDR1 SGHAT and CDR2 FQNNGV. Trimming took 1 base from V and 6 from J; bases not matched to a gene: 7. The CDR3 reads CASSLGGDRAAEQYF. The DNA for the CDR3 is TGTGCCAGCAGCTTAGGGGGGGACAGGGCAGCCGAGCAGTACTTC.

This chain connects TRBV23-1 to TRBJ2-7; 7 bases map to TRBD2. TRBV23-1 is an open reading frame whose function is uncertain. The length of the CDR3 is 13 residues. J was trimmed by 7 bases and V by 8 bases; bases with no gene match: 11. CDR3 residues: CASSVAGALEQYF. The CDR3 coding sequence is TGCGCCAGCTCGGTGGCGGGAGCCCTGGAGCAGTACTTC.

This clone was seen a few times. The chain couples TRBV27 to TRBJ1-2; D perhaps matches TRBD1 (5 bases). The germline CDR1 and CDR2 sequences are MNHEY and SMNVEV (reference sequence). This CDR3 is built from 14 residues. Trimming cost V 6 bases and J 8 bases, with 19 bases left between them. DNA of the CDR3: TGTGCCAGCAGAGAGTACGCCGGGGGTTTAGGCTACACCTTC. This translates into CASREYAGGLGYTF.

J is TRBJ2-1 and V is TRBV6-6, with TRBD2 matching 7 bases. The CDR3 length is 15 residues. V dropped 0 bases and J dropped 7; count of bases not matched to a gene: 6. CDR1 and CDR2 (germline): MNHNY, SVGAGI (reference sequence). Here the CDR3 reads CASSYSEGGPNEQFF. The CDR3 DNA is TGTGCCAGCAGTTACTCGGAGGGAGGGCCAAATGAGCAGTTCTTC.

The V gene is TRBV2, the J gene TRBJ2-1, with a weak D call TRBD2 (5 bases). V lost 2 bases and J lost 3, with 14 bases in between. CDR1 is SNHLY, CDR2 FYNNEI, per germline. The CDR3 runs to 16 residues. CDR3 in DNA: TGTGCCAGCAGTGAACAACCAGTCGGAGGCTACAATGAGCAGTTCTTC. Protein product: CASSEQPVGGYNEQFF. Drawing the rest from reference TRBV2 and TRBJ2-1, the complete variable domain is EPEVTQTPSHQVTQMGQEVILRCVPISNHLYFYWYRQILGQKVEFLVSFYNNEISEKSEIFDDQFSVERPDGSNFTLKIRSTKLEDSAMYFCASSEQPVGGYNEQFFGPGTRLTVL.

The rearrangement uses TRBV4-2 and TRBJ2-3; TRBD2 matches at 9 bases. The CDR3 is 17 residues long. Germline assignment: CDR1 LGHNA and CDR2 YNFKEQ. The V and J ends lost 2 bases and 1 base, in that order; junction bases with no gene match: 7. The CDR3 protein is CASSQPTSGGGTDTQYF. CDR3 nucleotide sequence: TGTGCCAGCAGCCAACCGACTAGCGGAGGGGGCACAGATACGCAGTATTTT.

This chain uses TRBV5-1 with TRBJ2-7; 7 nucleotides match TRBD1. Germline loops: CDR1 SGHRS, CDR2 YFSETQ. Unmatched junction bases numbered 10, after V lost 0 bases and J lost 4 bases. CDR3 length: 16 residues. In nucleotides, the CDR3 is TGCGCCAGCAGCTTGGCAATCGGGACAGCCAGTTACGAGCAGTACTTC. Its protein product is CASSLAIGTASYEQYF.

The rearrangement links TRBV9 to TRBJ2-1; 9 nucleotides line up with TRBD1. Germline CDR1 is SGDLS and CDR2 is YYNGEE. V dropped 4 bases and J dropped 6; count of bases not matched to a gene: 5. The CDR3 contains 14 residues. CDR3 sequence reads: CASSPPTGGNEQFF. Written as DNA, the CDR3 is TGTGCCAGCAGCCCACCGACAGGGGGCAATGAGCAGTTCTTC.

This sequence joins TRBV7-9 and TRBJ2-2; unclear D gene. CDR3 length equals 15 residues. V was pared by 5 bases and J by 6 bases, with 16 bases between. Germline V CDR1 and CDR2: SEHNR, FQNEAQ (reference sequence). The CDR3 is CASSPPFKEPGELFF. The DNA for the CDR3 is TGTGCCAGCAGCCCCCCCTTTAAGGAGCCCGGGGAGCTGTTTTTT.

Concerning this clone itself: Other DNA sequences within the sample encode an identical CDR3. The chain employs TRBV5-1 and TRBJ1-4, with D perhaps matching TRBD1 (5 bases). The CDR3 is made up of 14 amino acids. Between the trimmed V and J ends, which lost 0 bases and 5 bases, there was a span of 8 bases. Germline lookup yields CDR1 SGHRS and CDR2 YFSETQ. The CDR3 coding sequence is TGCGCCAGCAGCTTGGGTACAGGAAATGAAAAACTGTTTTTT. It encodes CASSLGTGNEKLFF.

The J gene is TRBJ2-7, the V gene TRBV4-1; 11 bases match TRBD1. Trimming at V came to 3 bases and at J to 7 bases, leaving 8 bases not matched to a gene. Germline V gene sequence: CDR1 MGHRA, CDR2 YSYEKL. The length of the CDR3 is 15 residues. In DNA, the CDR3 is TGCGCCAGCAGCCACGGACAGGGGGCGACGGGAGAGCAGTACTTC. Its protein product is CASSHGQGATGEQYF.

The chain recombines TRBV29-1 with TRBJ1-2; D might be TRBD1 (5 bases). There are 14 residues in the CDR3. Germline V lookup: CDR1 SQVTM, CDR2 ANQGSEA. V shed 6 bases and J shed 2 bases, with 16 bases lying between them. CDR3 DNA: TGCAGCGTGATCCCCGCAGGGAGGAACTATGGCTACACCTTC. Protein product: CSVIPAGRNYGYTF.